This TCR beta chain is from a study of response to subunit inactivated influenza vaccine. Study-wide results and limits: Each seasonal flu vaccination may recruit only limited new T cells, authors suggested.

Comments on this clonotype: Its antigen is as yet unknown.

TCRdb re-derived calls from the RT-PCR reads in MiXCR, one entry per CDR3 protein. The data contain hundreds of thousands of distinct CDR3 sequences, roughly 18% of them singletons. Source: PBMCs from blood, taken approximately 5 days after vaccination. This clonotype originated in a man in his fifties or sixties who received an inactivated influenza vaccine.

The CDR3 protein is CASSLKDKAFF. The DNA of the CDR3 is TGTGCCAGCAGCTTAAAGGATAAAGCTTTCTTT. V and J are TRBV7-9 and TRBJ1-1; the D is unclear. Germline loops: CDR1 SEHNR, CDR2 FQNEAQ (reference sequence). V shed 2 bases and J shed 9 bases, with 7 bases lying between them. The CDR3 consists of 11 residues.